Listed here are 29 T cell receptor beta chains from one sample, sequenced in a study of CD8 T cell repertoires and HIV-1 epitope variants (dated by TCRdb to the early 2020s). These receptors lack a known antigen. Libraries were made using the immunoSEQ multiplex PCR assay. Entries here come from immuneACCESS through TCRdb and include only in-frame sequences with V and J called. Some clones fail to appear in such tables; in the studies checked, an unresolved V gene covers under half of the shortfall, and the cause of the remainder is unknown. Counted in this sample were about 5,100 clones; about three fifths of them appeared once. Around 46% of the sample is in the top ten clones. Sequenced input: cultured CD8+ T cells derived from PBMCs. The receptor set was obtained from a male donor with HIV.

In its sample, this clone was seen a few times. The rearrangement links TRBV19 to TRBJ1-5, with a weak D call TRBD1 (5 bases). V shed 0 bases and J shed 4 bases, with 13 bases lying between them. Germline V gives CDR1 LNHDA, CDR2 SQIVND (reference sequence). This CDR3 spans 16 amino acids. The CDR3 protein is CASSIEEGEVNQPQHF. The DNA of the CDR3 is TGTGCCAGTAGTATAGAGGAAGGGGAGGTTAATCAGCCCCAGCATTTT.

This chain links TRBV6-6 with TRBJ2-1, with 9 bases aligning to TRBD1. The J segment lost 10 bases and the V segment lost 0 bases, leaving 7 bases of the junction unmatched. Germline V gene data show CDR1 as MNHNY and CDR2 as SVGAGI (reference sequence). The CDR3 extends over 15 amino acids. The CDR3: CASSYSGTGSGEQFF. The CDR3, as DNA: TGTGCCAGCAGTTACTCCGGGACAGGGAGCGGGGAGCAGTTCTTC.

This rearrangement joins TRBV6-5 to TRBJ2-7; D is possibly TRBD2 (6 bases). Germline CDR1 reads MNHEY; CDR2 reads SVGAGI. V was clipped by 8 bases and J by 3 bases, with 11 bases between them. The CDR3 covers 12 residues. This CDR3 reads CASGEVGYEQYF. In DNA form, the CDR3 reads TGTGCCAGCGGGGAGGTGGGCTACGAGCAGTACTTC.

A remark on this clone: Germline is not matched at one junction end, which may reflect a read error. The chain carries TRBV27 and TRBJ2-1; D unclear. Per the germline V gene, CDR1 is MNHEY and CDR2 is SMNVEV (reference sequence). This CDR3 region has 14 residues. CDR3 loop: CAGSSRVSFDEQFF. In DNA, the CDR3 is TGTGCCGGCAGTTCTAGGGTGTCTTTCGATGAGCAGTTCTTC.

The J gene is TRBJ2-2, the V gene TRBV7-9; D is unclear. Trimming stripped 3 bases from V and 2 bases from J, with 16 bases between. Germline V gene data show CDR1 as SEHNR and CDR2 as FQNEAQ (reference sequence). The CDR3 length is 17 residues. CDR3: CASSFGFGQVNTGELFF. Written as DNA, the CDR3 is TGTGCCAGCAGCTTCGGATTCGGGCAGGTTAACACCGGGGAGCTGTTTTTT.

The V and J genes are TRBV27 and TRBJ2-7; 7 bases map to TRBD1. Germline assignment: CDR1 MNHEY and CDR2 SMNVEV (reference sequence). V trimming: 6 bases; J trimming: 3 bases; junction bases outside the gene matches: 8. The CDR3 length is 14 residues. DNA for the CDR3: TGTGCCAGCAGGTGGGACGACAGGGACTACGAGCAGTACTTC. It encodes CASRWDDRDYEQYF.

The chain joins TRBV7-6 to TRBJ2-7; tentatively, D is TRBD1 (5 bases). Germline CDR1 and CDR2: SGHVS and FNYEAQ. The CDR3 consists of 14 residues. The ends were cut back, 4 bases at V and 3 bases at J, with 13 bases in the middle. The CDR3 coding sequence is TGTGCCAGCAGCTCCTCGACAGTACACTACGAGCAGTACTTC. This codes for CASSSSTVHYEQYF.

This clone was counted between two and nine times. The chain uses TRBV6-1 and TRBJ2-2; D unclear. The CDR3 totals 15 residues. Trimming pared 8 bases from V and 7 bases from J, leaving 20 bases between. Germline loops: CDR1 MNHNS, CDR2 SASEGT. The CDR3 DNA is TGTGCCAGCGACGCCGGTAGCTGGGTGGGCGGGGAGCTGTTTTTT. Its translation: CASDAGSWVGGELFF.

The chain recombines TRBV28 with TRBJ2-7; D ambiguous. There are 13 residues in the CDR3. From germline, CDR1 is MDHEN and CDR2 SYDVKM. With 2 bases removed from V and 4 bases from J, the gap between germline ends came to 9 bases. The CDR3 is CASSLLPRYEQYF. The CDR3 region has the DNA TGTGCCAGCAGTTTACTGCCCAGGTACGAGCAGTACTTC.

The chain uses TRBV7-6 and TRBJ1-4; 7 nucleotides align to TRBD1. V lost 4 bases, J lost 8 bases, and 7 bases stayed unmatched. CDR1 and CDR2 (germline): SGHVS, FNYEAQ. The CDR3 is made up of 14 amino acids. For the CDR3, the DNA is TGTGCCAGCAGCTCGACAGGGCCCCTGGAAAAACTGTTTTTT. It codes for CASSSTGPLEKLFF.

By share, this clone ranks as medium-sized (0.01 to 0.1%). The chain links TRBV9 to TRBJ1-4; 7 bases agree with TRBD1. The V segment lost 4 bases and the J segment 3 bases; nucleotides outside the gene matches: 6. This CDR3 contains 15 residues. Per the germline V gene, CDR1 is SGDLS and CDR2 is YYNGEE. Here the CDR3 reads CASSPRDSSNEKLFF. CDR3 in DNA: TGTGCCAGCAGCCCAAGGGACAGTTCTAATGAAAAACTGTTTTTT.

The chain has TRBV6-5 and TRBJ2-7; D is unresolved. Germline V gene lookup returns CDR1 MNHEY and CDR2 SVGAGI. The V and J ends lost 3 bases and 0 bases respectively, with 9 bases between them. The CDR3 extends over 14 amino acids. CDR3 DNA: TGTGCCAGCAGTTATGGCCGTACCTCCTACGAGCAGTACTTC. Its translation: CASSYGRTSYEQYF.

J is TRBJ2-5 and V is TRBV11-2, with D possibly matching TRBD2 (6 bases). CDR1 and CDR2 from the germline V gene are SGHAT and FQNNGV. The CDR3 spans 17 residues. Trimming removed 1 base at V and 1 base at J, with 16 bases between. The CDR3 DNA reads as TGTGCCAGCAGCTTAGTGGGACGGGTCGGGGGCCAAGAGACCCAGTACTTC. It codes for CASSLVGRVGGQETQYF.

This CDR3 reads CAISEGGYTF. CDR3 nucleotide sequence: TGTGCCATCAGTGAGGGTGGCTACACCTTC. This rearrangement joins TRBV10-3 to TRBJ1-2; D is unclear. CDR3 length: 10 amino acids. Germline V gene data show CDR1 as ENHRY and CDR2 as SYGVKD. Trimming took 2 bases from V and 7 from J, leaving 2 bases between them.

The rearrangement links TRBV5-6 to TRBJ1-1, with unresolved D. CDR3 length: 13 residues. CDR1 is SGHDT, CDR2 YYEEEE, per germline. The V end was cut by 7 bases, the J end by 3 bases, with 13 bases between. CDR3 amino acids: CASGRVADTEAFF. The CDR3 nucleotides read TGTGCCAGCGGAAGGGTGGCGGACACTGAAGCTTTCTTT.

The gene calls are TRBV27 and TRBJ2-2, with D tentatively TRBD2 (5 bases). The CDR3 consists of 16 residues. CDR1 is MNHEY, CDR2 SMNVEV, per germline (reference sequence). V lost 5 bases, J lost 3 bases, and 16 bases lay in between. CDR3 protein: CASSHGLSAYTGELFF. CDR3 bases: TGTGCCAGCAGTCATGGACTTTCAGCCTACACCGGGGAGCTGTTTTTT.

J is TRBJ1-6 and V is TRBV4-3; 7 positions match TRBD1. Per the germline V gene, CDR1 is LGHNA and CDR2 is YSLEER. V dropped 0 bases and J dropped 12; count of bases not matched to a gene: 8. The CDR3 sequence is 15 residues long. The CDR3 loop is CASSQEIGGILPLHF. The CDR3 nucleotides read TGCGCCAGCAGCCAAGAGATAGGGGGCATCTTACCCCTCCACTTT.

This clone was seen more than once but under ten times. The chain joins TRBV6-5 to TRBJ2-7, with D possibly matching TRBD2 (5 bases). Germline V gene sequence: CDR1 MNHEY, CDR2 SVGAGI. V was pared by 1 base and J by 2 bases, with 6 bases between. The CDR3 runs to 13 residues. The CDR3 DNA is TGTGCCAGCAGTTACTTCGGGGCCTACGAGCAGTACTTC. This codes for CASSYFGAYEQYF.

The chain couples TRBV4-1 to TRBJ2-7, with 7 bases lining up with TRBD1. The germline V gene encodes CDR1 MGHRA and CDR2 YSYEKL. This CDR3 contains 15 residues. The ends lost 4 bases at V and 1 base at J; junction bases unmatched: 7. The CDR3 reads CASSLNQGQSYEQYF. CDR3 sequence (DNA): TGCGCCAGCAGCCTAAACCAGGGACAGTCCTACGAGCAGTACTTC.

The sample holds a few counts of this clone. A read error may produce the germline difference seen at one junction end. This chain joins TRBV7-9 and TRBJ2-7, with 7 bases matching TRBD2. CDR3 size: 17 residues. Per the germline V gene, CDR1 is SEHNR and CDR2 is FQNEAQ (reference sequence). The CDR3, as DNA: TGTGCCAGCAGATTAGATGGTCCTAGCGGAGCCCCCTACGAGCAGTACTTC. This translates into CASRLDGPSGAPYEQYF. Full variable domain (rest looked up from reference TRBV7-9 and TRBJ2-7): DTGVSQNPRHKITKRGQNVTFRCDPISEHNRLYWYRQTLGQGPEFLTYFQNEAQLEKSRLLSDRFSAERPKGSFSTLEIQRTEQGDSAMYLCASRLDGPSGAPYEQYFGPGTRLTVT.

This clone has only a few counts. V gene TRBV28 combines with J gene TRBJ2-7; 9 nucleotides line up with TRBD1. This CDR3 is 14 amino acids long. V shed 6 bases and J 5 bases; nucleotides not matched to a gene: 8. Germline V lookup: CDR1 MDHEN, CDR2 SYDVKM. The CDR3 is CASRPGQGSHEQYF. In DNA, the CDR3 is TGTGCCAGCAGGCCTGGACAGGGGTCCCACGAGCAGTACTTC.

The rearrangement links TRBV7-9 to TRBJ2-1; D possibly corresponds to TRBD1 (5 bases). Per the germline V gene, CDR1 is SEHNR and CDR2 is FQNEAQ (reference sequence). Trimming removed 1 base from V and 5 bases from J, with 9 bases in between. The CDR3 runs 14 residues. This CDR3 is CASSLGGINNEQFF. CDR3 coding DNA: TGTGCCAGCAGCTTAGGGGGCATCAACAATGAGCAGTTCTTC.

The J gene is TRBJ2-7, the V gene TRBV14; D gene ambiguous. CDR1 and CDR2 (germline): SGHDN, FVKESK. The CDR3 length is 12 residues. Trimming cost V 1 base and J 0 bases, with 1 base left between them. CDR3 residues: CASSQVSYEQYF. The CDR3 DNA is TGTGCCAGCAGCCAAGTCTCCTACGAGCAGTACTTC.

The chain uses TRBV5-1 and TRBJ1-1; maybe TRBD1 (5 bases). The CDR3 contains 14 residues. Trimming left V 3 bases short and J 2 bases short, with 11 bases between. Germline V gene sequence: CDR1 SGHRS, CDR2 YFSETQ. The CDR3 bases are TGCGCCAGCAGCTCCTCGGGGGGAAACACTGAAGCTTTCTTT. Translating it yields CASSSSGGNTEAFF.

This rearrangement joins TRBV7-3 to TRBJ1-1, with D tentatively TRBD1 (5 bases). Germline V gene lookup returns CDR1 SGHTA and CDR2 FQGTGA. The CDR3 runs 13 residues. V was shortened by 4 bases and J by 7 bases, with 13 bases between the two germline ends. CDR3 protein: CASSSNRQLEAFF. The CDR3 bases are TGTGCCAGCAGCTCCAACCGACAGCTTGAAGCTTTCTTT.

The CDR3 spells CAWSVGVGIVEAFF. The CDR3 DNA follows: TGTGCCTGGAGTGTCGGGGTTGGTATAGTTGAAGCTTTCTTT. The chain employs TRBV30 and TRBJ1-1; D gene unclear. The CDR3 totals 14 residues. V was trimmed by 0 bases and J by 7 bases, leaving 15 bases between them. Germline V gene lookup returns CDR1 GTSNPN and CDR2 SVGIG (reference sequence). Complete variable domain (other parts from reference TRBV30 and TRBJ1-1): SQTIHQWPATLVQPVGSPLSLECTVEGTSNPNLYWYRQAAGRGLQLLFYSVGIGQISSEVPQNLSASRPQDRQFILSSKKLLLSDSGFYLCAWSVGVGIVEAFFGQGTRLTVV.

This clone was recorded a few times. The rearrangement joins TRBV19 to TRBJ2-7; 7 nucleotides line up with TRBD2. The ends lost 3 bases at V and 2 bases at J; junction bases unmatched: 4. Looked up from germline, CDR1 is LNHDA and CDR2 is SQIVND (reference sequence). This CDR3 comprises 14 residues. CDR3 in DNA: TGTGCCAGTAGTATTCTTGGGACTACCTACGAGCAGTACTTC. It translates to CASSILGTTYEQYF.

The chain has TRBV2 and TRBJ2-2; D may be TRBD2 (6 bases). The V end was cut by 3 bases, the J end by 0 bases, with 11 bases between. The CDR3 runs to 16 residues. Germline CDR1 reads SNHLY; CDR2 reads FYNNEI. This chain's CDR3 is CASSEIGRSNTGELFF. The CDR3 region has the DNA TGTGCCAGCAGTGAGATCGGGAGATCGAACACCGGGGAGCTGTTTTTT.

J is TRBJ2-1 and V is TRBV15, with TRBD2 as a possible D gene (6 bases). Germline CDR1 reads LNHNV; CDR2 reads YYDKDF (reference sequence). This CDR3 has 14 residues. Trimming removed 2 bases at V and 7 bases at J, with 12 bases between. For the CDR3, the DNA is TGTGCCACCAGCAGAAGCCAGGCGGGGAATGAGCAGTTCTTC. This translates into CATSRSQAGNEQFF.